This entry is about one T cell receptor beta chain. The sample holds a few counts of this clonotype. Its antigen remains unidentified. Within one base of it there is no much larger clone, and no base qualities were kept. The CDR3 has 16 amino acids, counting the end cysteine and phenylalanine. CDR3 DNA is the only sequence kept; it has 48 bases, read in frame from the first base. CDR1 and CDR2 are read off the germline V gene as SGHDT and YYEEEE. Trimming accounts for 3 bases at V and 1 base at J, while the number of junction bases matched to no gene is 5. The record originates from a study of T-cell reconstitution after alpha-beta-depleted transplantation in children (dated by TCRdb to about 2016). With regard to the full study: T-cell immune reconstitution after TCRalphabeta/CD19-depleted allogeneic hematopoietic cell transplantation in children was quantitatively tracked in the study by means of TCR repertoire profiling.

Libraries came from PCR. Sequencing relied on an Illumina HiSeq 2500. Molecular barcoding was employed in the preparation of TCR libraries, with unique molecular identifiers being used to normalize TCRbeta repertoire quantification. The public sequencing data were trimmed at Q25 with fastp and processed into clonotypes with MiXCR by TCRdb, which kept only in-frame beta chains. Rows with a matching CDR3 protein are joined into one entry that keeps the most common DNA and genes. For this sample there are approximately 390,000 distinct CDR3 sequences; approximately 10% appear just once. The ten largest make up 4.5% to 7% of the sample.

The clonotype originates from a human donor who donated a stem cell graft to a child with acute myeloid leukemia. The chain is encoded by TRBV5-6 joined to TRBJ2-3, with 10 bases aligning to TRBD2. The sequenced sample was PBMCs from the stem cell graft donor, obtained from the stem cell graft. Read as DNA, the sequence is TGTGCCAGCAGCTGGACGCTAGCGGGGGGCACAGATACGCAGTATTTT. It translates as CASSWTLAGGTDTQYF.